Below, one T cell receptor (beta chain) is given with its context. Trimming cost V 4 bases and J 2 bases; bases outside gene matches: 8. This CDR3 contains 16 residues. The germline V gene has CDR1 SGHDT and CDR2 YYEEEE. This entry belongs to a study of blood T cell repertoires in COVID-19. Study background: From T cells, B-cell-depleted T cells, or PBMCs came the material, which was cDNA or gDNA.

In the study's own analysis: Counts of nucleated cells, estimated from reference gene primer amplification, were obtained. Assay: immunoSEQ multiplex PCR; the TCRdb copy retains only in-frame clones and omits some. That table furnishes V, J and clone size, whereas the DNA furnished D and trimming. The sample lists hundreds of thousands of clones; roughly 89% were seen once. The origin of this receptor is a man younger than 30 with COVID-19, enrolled during active disease. Sequencing input: peripheral blood. V and J are TRBV5-6 and TRBJ2-3; TRBD2 aligns across 9 bases. CDR3 sequence reads: CASSPLAGANTDTQYF. CDR3 nucleotide sequence: TGTGCCAGCAGCCCTTTAGCGGGGGCGAACACAGATACGCAGTATTTT.